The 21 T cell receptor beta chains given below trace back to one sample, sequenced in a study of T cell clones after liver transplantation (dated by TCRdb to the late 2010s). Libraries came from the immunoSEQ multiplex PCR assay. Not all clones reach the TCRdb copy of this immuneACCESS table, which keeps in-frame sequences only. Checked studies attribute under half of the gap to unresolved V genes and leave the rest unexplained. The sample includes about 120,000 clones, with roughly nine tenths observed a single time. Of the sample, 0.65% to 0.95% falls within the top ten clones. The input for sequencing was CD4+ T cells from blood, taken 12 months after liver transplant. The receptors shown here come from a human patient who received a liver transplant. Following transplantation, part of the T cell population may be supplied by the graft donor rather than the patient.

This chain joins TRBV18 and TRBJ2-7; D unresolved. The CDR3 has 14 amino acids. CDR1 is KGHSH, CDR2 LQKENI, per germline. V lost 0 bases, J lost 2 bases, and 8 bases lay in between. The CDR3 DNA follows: TGTGCCAGCTCACCACCGAACAGACCCTACGAGCAGTACTTC. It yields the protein CASSPPNRPYEQYF. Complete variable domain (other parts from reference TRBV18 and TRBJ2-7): NAGVMQNPRHLVRRRGQEARLRCSPMKGHSHVYWYRQLPEEGLKFMVYLQKENIIDESGMPKERFSAEFPKEGPSILRIQQVVRGDSAAYFCASSPPNRPYEQYFGPGTRLTVT.

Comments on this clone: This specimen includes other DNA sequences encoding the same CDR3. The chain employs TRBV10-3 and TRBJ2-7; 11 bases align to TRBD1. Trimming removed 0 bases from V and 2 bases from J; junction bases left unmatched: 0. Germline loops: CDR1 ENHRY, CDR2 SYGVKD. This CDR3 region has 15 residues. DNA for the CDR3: TGTGCCATCAGTGAGTCGGGACAGGGGGCCTACGAGCAGTACTTC. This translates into CAISESGQGAYEQYF.

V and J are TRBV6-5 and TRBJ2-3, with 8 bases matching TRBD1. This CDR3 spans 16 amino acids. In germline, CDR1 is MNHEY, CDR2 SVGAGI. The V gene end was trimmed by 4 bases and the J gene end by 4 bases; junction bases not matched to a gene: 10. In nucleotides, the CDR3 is TGTGCCAGCAGTTCCCTGACAGGGGTGAACGCAGATACGCAGTATTTT. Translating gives CASSSLTGVNADTQYF.

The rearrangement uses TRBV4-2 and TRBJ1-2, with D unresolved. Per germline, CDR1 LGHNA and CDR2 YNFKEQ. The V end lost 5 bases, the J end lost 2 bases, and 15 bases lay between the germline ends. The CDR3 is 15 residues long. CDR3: CASSSPRTANYGYTF. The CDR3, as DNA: TGTGCCAGCAGCTCTCCCAGGACGGCGAACTATGGCTACACCTTC.

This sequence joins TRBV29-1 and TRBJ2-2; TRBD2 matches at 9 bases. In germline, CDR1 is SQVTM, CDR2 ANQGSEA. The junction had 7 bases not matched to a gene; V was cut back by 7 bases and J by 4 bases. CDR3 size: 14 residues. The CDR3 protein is CSGLAGAGTGELFF. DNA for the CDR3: TGCAGCGGGTTAGCGGGAGCGGGCACCGGGGAGCTGTTTTTT.

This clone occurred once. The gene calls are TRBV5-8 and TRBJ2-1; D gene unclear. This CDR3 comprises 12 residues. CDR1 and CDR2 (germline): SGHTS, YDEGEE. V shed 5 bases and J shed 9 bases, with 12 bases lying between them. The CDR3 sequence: CASRPRVAEQFF. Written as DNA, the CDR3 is TGTGCCAGCAGGCCCCGAGTGGCTGAGCAGTTCTTC.

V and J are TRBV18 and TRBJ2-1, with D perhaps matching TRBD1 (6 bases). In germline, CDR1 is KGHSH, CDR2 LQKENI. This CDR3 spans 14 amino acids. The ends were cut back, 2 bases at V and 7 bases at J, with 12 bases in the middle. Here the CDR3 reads CASSPNTGSNEQFF. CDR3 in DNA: TGTGCCAGCTCACCAAACACAGGGAGTAATGAGCAGTTCTTC.

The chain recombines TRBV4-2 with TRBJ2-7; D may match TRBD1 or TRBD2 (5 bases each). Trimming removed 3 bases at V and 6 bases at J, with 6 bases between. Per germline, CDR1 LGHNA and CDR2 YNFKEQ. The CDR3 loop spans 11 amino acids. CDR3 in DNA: TGTGCCAGCAGCCAGAGGGGCGAGCAGTACTTC. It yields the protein CASSQRGEQYF.

Here the CDR3 DNA reads TGTGCCAGCAGTGACAGGGTCTCCTATTCTGGCTCCTACAATGAGCAGTTCTTC. Translated, it gives CASSDRVSYSGSYNEQFF. This rearrangement joins TRBV6-1 to TRBJ2-1, with D maybe TRBD1 (5 bases). Trimming took off 3 bases at V and 0 bases at J, with 18 bases between the two ends. The CDR3 covers 18 residues. CDR1 MNHNS and CDR2 SASEGT come from the germline V gene.

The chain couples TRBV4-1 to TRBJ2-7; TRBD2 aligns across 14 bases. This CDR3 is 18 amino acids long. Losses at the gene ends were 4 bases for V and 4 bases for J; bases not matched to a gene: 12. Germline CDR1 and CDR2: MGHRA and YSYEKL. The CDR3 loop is CASSLGTSGSPRDYEQYF. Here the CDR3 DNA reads TGCGCCAGCAGCCTGGGGACTAGCGGGAGTCCAAGGGATTACGAGCAGTACTTC.

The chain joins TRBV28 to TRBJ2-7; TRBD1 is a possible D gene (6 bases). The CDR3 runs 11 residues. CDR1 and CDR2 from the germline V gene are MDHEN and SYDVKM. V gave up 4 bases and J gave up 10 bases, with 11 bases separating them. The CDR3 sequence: CASSYSGTQYF. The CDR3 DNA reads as TGTGCCAGCAGTTATTCCGGGACACAGTACTTC.

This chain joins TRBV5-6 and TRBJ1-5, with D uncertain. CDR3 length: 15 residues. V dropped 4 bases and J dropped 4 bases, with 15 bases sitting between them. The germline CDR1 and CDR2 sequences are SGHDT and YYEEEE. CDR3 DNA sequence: TGTGCCAGCAGCCTATGGAAGGGTTGGAATCAGCCCCAGCATTTT. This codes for CASSLWKGWNQPQHF.

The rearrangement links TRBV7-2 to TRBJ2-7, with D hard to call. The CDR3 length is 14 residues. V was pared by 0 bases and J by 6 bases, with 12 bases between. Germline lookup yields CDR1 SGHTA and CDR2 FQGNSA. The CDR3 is CASSLARQSGEQYF. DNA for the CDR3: TGTGCCAGCAGCTTAGCGCGACAAAGTGGCGAGCAGTACTTC.

In DNA, the CDR3 is TGTGCCAGCAGCTTAGTCAATGAGCAGTTCTTC. This gives the protein CASSLVNEQFF. J is TRBJ2-1 and V is TRBV7-2; D gene unclear. This CDR3 contains 11 residues. Trimming took off 1 base at V and 6 bases at J, with 1 base between the two ends. Germline V gene sequence: CDR1 SGHTA, CDR2 FQGNSA.

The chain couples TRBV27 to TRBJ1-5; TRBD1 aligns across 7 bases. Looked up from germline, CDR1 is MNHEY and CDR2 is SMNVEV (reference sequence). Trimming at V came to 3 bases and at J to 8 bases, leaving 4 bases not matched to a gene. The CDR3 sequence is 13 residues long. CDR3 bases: TGTGCCAGCAGTTTTGACAGGGAAAAGCCCCAGCATTTT. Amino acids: CASSFDREKPQHF.

The CDR3, as DNA: TGTGCCAGCAGCCCCAACCCGGACAGTGGCGAGCAGTACTTC. Its translation: CASSPNPDSGEQYF. The V and J genes are TRBV5-5 and TRBJ2-7; a weak D match, TRBD1 (6 bases). Looked up from germline, CDR1 is SGHKS and CDR2 is YYEKEE (reference sequence). With 4 bases removed from V and 6 bases from J, the gap between germline ends came to 17 bases. This CDR3 comprises 14 residues.

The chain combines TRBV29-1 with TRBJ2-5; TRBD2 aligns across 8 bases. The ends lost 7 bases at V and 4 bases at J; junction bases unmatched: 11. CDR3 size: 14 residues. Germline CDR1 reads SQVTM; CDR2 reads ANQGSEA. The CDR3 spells CSGEVAGTGETQYF. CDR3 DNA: TGCAGCGGGGAAGTAGCGGGAACAGGAGAGACCCAGTACTTC.

In DNA, the CDR3 is TGCAGTGCTGGAGGGATAGGGACGCAGTATTTT. Translating gives CSAGGIGTQYF. The rearrangement uses TRBV20-1 and TRBJ2-3; TRBD2 is a possible D gene (6 bases). The CDR3 is 11 amino acids. V lost 5 bases and J lost 9, with 12 bases in between. CDR1 and CDR2 from the germline V gene are DFQATT and SNEGSKA (reference sequence).

The CDR3 here is CASRRKGPNTEAFF. In DNA, the CDR3 is TGTGCCAGCAGACGTAAAGGTCCGAACACTGAAGCTTTCTTT. The chain carries TRBV6-5 and TRBJ1-1, with D hard to call. Germline V gene lookup returns CDR1 MNHEY and CDR2 SVGAGI. The CDR3 is 14 amino acids. Trimming pared 6 bases from V and 1 base from J, leaving 12 bases between.

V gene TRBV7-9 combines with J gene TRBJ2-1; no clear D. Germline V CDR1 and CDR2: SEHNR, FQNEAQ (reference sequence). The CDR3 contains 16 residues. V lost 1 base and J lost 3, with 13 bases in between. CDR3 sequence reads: CASSLDRLNFYNEQFF. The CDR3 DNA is TGTGCCAGCAGCTTAGACCGTCTAAATTTCTACAATGAGCAGTTCTTC.

The CDR3 here is CASSSSGQRADTQYF. CDR3 in DNA: TGTGCCAGCAGCTCTAGCGGGCAAAGAGCGGATACGCAGTATTTT. The V gene is TRBV7-3, the J gene TRBJ2-3; 8 bases match TRBD2. The germline gives CDR1 SGHTA, CDR2 FQGTGA. The CDR3 is 15 residues long. Losses at the gene ends were 4 bases for V and 6 bases for J; bases not matched to a gene: 9.